This entry concerns a single T cell receptor beta chain. Its antigen is undetermined. The record originates from a study of cytomegalovirus exposure and HLA in healthy donors. Findings and caveats of the study: TCR beta sequences numbering 15,000 to 20,000 were associated with HLA alleles at 0.05 false discovery rate in a later analysis. With high specificity and sensitivity, the classifier reportedly diagnosed cytomegalovirus status. In a later analysis, common viral pathogens appeared linked to several of the most significant clusters. A previous analysis found most TCR beta V segments productive roughly 90% or roughly 30% of the time.

V was shortened by 1 base and J by 5 bases, with 12 bases between the two germline ends. CDR3 length: 15 amino acids. Germline V lookup: CDR1 SGHDT, CDR2 YYEEEE. PCR used 60 Vbeta primers and 13 Jbeta primers. Profiling relied on immunoSEQ multiplex PCR, and the TCRdb table lists in-frame clones only, not all of them. Here the sample spans more than 90,000 clones, more than 75% being singletons. The sample comprised PBMCs. The clonotype was recovered from a human donor in good health. This chain connects TRBV5-6 to TRBJ2-2; possible D gene TRBD1, 6 bases. DNA of the CDR3: TGTGCCAGCAGCTTGTGGGGGCCTCGGACCGGGGAGCTGTTTTTT. It codes for CASSLWGPRTGELFF. Using reference TRBV5-6 and TRBJ2-2 for the parts outside the CDR3, the full variable domain is DAGVTQSPTHLIKTRGQQVTLRCSPKSGHDTVSWYQQALGQGPQFIFQYYEEEERQRGNFPDRFSGHQFPNYSSELNVNALLLGDSALYLCASSLWGPRTGELFFGEGSRLTVL.